These T cell receptor beta chains were read from a single sample in a study of OX40 agonist ivuxolimab in advanced cancers. Only in-frame clones appear in the TCRdb table, and some are missing; sequencing was by immunoSEQ multiplex PCR. Altogether 100,000 or so clones are present, roughly nine tenths being singletons, with the ten largest covering less than 3.5%. Sequenced here: CD4+ or CD8+ T cells sorted from blood, sampled in a trial of the OX40 agonist ivuxolimab. The source is an adult with an advanced solid tumor such as melanoma, head and neck, liver or kidney cancer. CDR3s include the opening cysteine and the closing phenylalanine or tryptophan. A D gene is named only where the DNA matches it firmly. For some rows the clone size is stated as once, few or many, or as a class when expanded; others skip it.

j_call: TRBJ2-2; v_call: TRBV11-2; d_call: TRBD2; clone_size: NA; cdr3_nt: TGTGCCAGCAGCTCCTTGGGAGGGAGTGGGACCGGGGAGCTGTTTTTT; cdr3_aa: CASSSLGGSGTGELFF
j_call: TRBJ2-3; v_call: TRBV6-5; d_call: TRBD2; clone_size: NA; cdr3_nt: TGTGCCAGCAGTCGACTAGCAAGGGACACAGATACGCAGTATTTT; cdr3_aa: CASSRLARDTDTQYF
j_call: TRBJ2-7; v_call: TRBV6-1; d_call: NA; clone_size: NA; cdr3_nt: TGTGCCAGCAGTGAAGGGCCGGGGAGCTCCTACGAGCAGTACTTC; cdr3_aa: CASSEGPGSSYEQYF
j_call: TRBJ1-1; v_call: TRBV6-5; d_call: NA; clone_size: NA; cdr3_nt: TGTGCCAGCAGGGGAGAGCCAATGAACACTGAAGCTTTCTTT; cdr3_aa: CASRGEPMNTEAFF
j_call: TRBJ1-3; v_call: TRBV9; d_call: NA; clone_size: once; cdr3_nt: TGTGCCAGCAGCCCAAAATGGCACCACTCTGGAAACACCATATATTTT; cdr3_aa: CASSPKWHHSGNTIYF
j_call: TRBJ2-2; v_call: TRBV6-6; d_call: NA; clone_size: NA; cdr3_nt: TGTGCCAGCAGCAAGGGACCCGGGGAGCTGTTTTTT; cdr3_aa: CASSKGPGELFF
j_call: TRBJ2-7; v_call: TRBV15; d_call: TRBD1; clone_size: NA; cdr3_nt: TGTGCCACCAGCCAGGGACAGATCTACGAGCAGTACTTC; cdr3_aa: CATSQGQIYEQYF
j_call: TRBJ1-4; v_call: TRBV7-6; d_call: NA; clone_size: NA; cdr3_nt: TGTGCCAGCAGCTTAGGGAGTGCAACTAATGAAAAACTGTTTTTT; cdr3_aa: CASSLGSATNEKLFF
j_call: TRBJ2-7; v_call: TRBV6-1; d_call: NA; clone_size: NA; cdr3_nt: TGTGCCAGCAGAGGATACGAGCAGTACTTC; cdr3_aa: CASRGYEQYF
j_call: TRBJ2-7; v_call: TRBV6-5; d_call: NA; clone_size: NA; cdr3_nt: TGTGCCAGCAGTCGCCCTAGCGCTAACTCCTACGAGCAGTACTTC; cdr3_aa: CASSRPSANSYEQYF
j_call: TRBJ1-5; v_call: TRBV5-5; d_call: TRBD1; clone_size: NA; cdr3_nt: TGTGCCAGCAGCTTGGTCGGGACAGGTCAGCCCCAGCATTTT; cdr3_aa: CASSLVGTGQPQHF
j_call: TRBJ1-5; v_call: TRBV5-6; d_call: NA; clone_size: NA; cdr3_nt: TGTGCCAGCAGCTTCTTAACCGCAGGTAGCAATCAGCCCCAGCATTTT; cdr3_aa: CASSFLTAGSNQPQHF
j_call: TRBJ2-3; v_call: TRBV27; d_call: TRBD2; clone_size: NA; cdr3_nt: TGTGCCAGCAGTTCGACCGGAGTTAGCGGGGGGGTACGGGATACGCAGTATTTT; cdr3_aa: CASSSTGVSGGVRDTQYF
j_call: TRBJ2-2; v_call: TRBV6-6; d_call: NA; clone_size: NA; cdr3_nt: TGTGCCACCGATTCTGAGGGAGCCGGGGAGCTGTTTTTT; cdr3_aa: CATDSEGAGELFF
j_call: TRBJ1-2; v_call: TRBV4-1; d_call: NA; clone_size: NA; cdr3_nt: TGCGCCAGCAGCCAAGAACCGGGTAGGGGTTATGGCTACACCTTC; cdr3_aa: CASSQEPGRGYGYTF
j_call: TRBJ1-5; v_call: TRBV6-1; d_call: NA; clone_size: NA; cdr3_nt: TGTGCCAGCAGTGAAGTAGAAGGGCCCTTTAGCAATCAGCCCCAGCATTTT; cdr3_aa: CASSEVEGPFSNQPQHF
j_call: TRBJ2-7; v_call: TRBV5-6; d_call: NA; clone_size: NA; cdr3_nt: TGTGCCAGCAGCCTGGGACACGGAGCCTACGAGCAGTACTTC; cdr3_aa: CASSLGHGAYEQYF
j_call: TRBJ1-2; v_call: TRBV6-5; d_call: TRBD1; clone_size: NA; cdr3_nt: TGTGCCAGCAGTTACTCGACAGGGGAGAATGGCTACACCTTC; cdr3_aa: CASSYSTGENGYTF
j_call: TRBJ2-5; v_call: TRBV5-8; d_call: NA; clone_size: NA; cdr3_nt: TGTGCCAGCAGTTTTAGGACGTATCAAGAGACCCAGTACTTC; cdr3_aa: CASSFRTYQETQYF
j_call: TRBJ1-2; v_call: TRBV6-1; d_call: TRBD1; clone_size: NA; cdr3_nt: TGTGCCAGCAGTGAAGCGGCCCCGGACAGGGACTATGGCTACACCTTC; cdr3_aa: CASSEAAPDRDYGYTF
j_call: TRBJ1-2; v_call: TRBV10-3; d_call: NA; clone_size: NA; cdr3_nt: TGTGCCATCAGTGAGTGGGCAGGAGGAGGTCCTAGCTATGGCTACACCTTC; cdr3_aa: CAISEWAGGGPSYGYTF
j_call: TRBJ1-2; v_call: TRBV19; d_call: NA; clone_size: NA; cdr3_nt: TGTGCCAGTAGCCCGGGACCGACTAACTATGGCTACACCTTC; cdr3_aa: CASSPGPTNYGYTF
j_call: TRBJ1-2; v_call: TRBV30; d_call: NA; clone_size: NA; cdr3_nt: TGTGCCTGGATGGGGGGGCGAGCCTATGGCTACACCTTC; cdr3_aa: CAWMGGRAYGYTF
j_call: TRBJ2-2; v_call: TRBV9; d_call: NA; clone_size: NA; cdr3_nt: TGTGCCAGCAGCGTGGGGGGCTCTAACACCGGGGAGCTGTTTTTT; cdr3_aa: CASSVGGSNTGELFF
j_call: TRBJ2-6; v_call: TRBV7-9; d_call: TRBD2; clone_size: NA; cdr3_nt: TGTGCCAGCAGCTTAGCGCGGGGGGCTGGGGCCAACGTCCTGACTTTC; cdr3_aa: CASSLARGAGANVLTF
j_call: TRBJ1-5; v_call: TRBV19; d_call: TRBD1; clone_size: once; cdr3_nt: TGTGCCAGTAGTATTCCCTTGAACCGGGACAGGTCAGATCAGCCCCAGCATTTT; cdr3_aa: CASSIPLNRDRSDQPQHF
j_call: TRBJ2-5; v_call: TRBV21-1; d_call: NA; clone_size: NA; cdr3_nt: TGTGCCAGCAGCAAAGCCAAAGACTCCGGCTGGAAGACCCAGTACTTC; cdr3_aa: CASSKAKDSGWKTQYF
j_call: TRBJ1-5; v_call: TRBV5-6; d_call: NA; clone_size: NA; cdr3_nt: TGTGCCAGCAGCTTGGCCAATCAGCCCCAGCATTTT; cdr3_aa: CASSLANQPQHF
j_call: TRBJ1-2; v_call: TRBV28; d_call: TRBD1; clone_size: NA; cdr3_nt: TGTGCCAGCAGTCCCACCACGGGGGGGGGACAGACTAGTGGCTACACCTTC; cdr3_aa: CASSPTTGGGQTSGYTF
j_call: TRBJ1-4; v_call: TRBV27; d_call: NA; clone_size: NA; cdr3_nt: TGTGCCAGCAGGAACAGAGGCGGCCAAAATGAAAAACTGTTTTTT; cdr3_aa: CASRNRGGQNEKLFF
j_call: TRBJ1-2; v_call: TRBV29-1; d_call: NA; clone_size: once; cdr3_nt: TGCAGCGTTGAAGGTCTAGCAGGGCTTCGGGATGGCTACACCTTC; cdr3_aa: CSVEGLAGLRDGYTF
j_call: TRBJ2-1; v_call: TRBV13; d_call: NA; clone_size: NA; cdr3_nt: TGTGCCAGCAGCCGTTCCGGGAGTTCCCGTTACAATGAGCAGTTCTTC; cdr3_aa: CASSRSGSSRYNEQFF
j_call: TRBJ2-7; v_call: TRBV27; d_call: NA; clone_size: NA; cdr3_nt: TGTGCCAGCAGTCCCCCTGGGGTTTCCTACGAGCAGTACTTC; cdr3_aa: CASSPPGVSYEQYF
j_call: TRBJ1-3; v_call: TRBV9; d_call: NA; clone_size: NA; cdr3_nt: TGTGCCAGCAGCGTAGGTTCGGGGACTGGAAACACCATATATTTT; cdr3_aa: CASSVGSGTGNTIYF
j_call: TRBJ1-1; v_call: TRBV10-2; d_call: NA; clone_size: NA; cdr3_nt: TGCGCCAGCAGTGAGGGGGGTAGGGCTGAAGCTTTCTTT; cdr3_aa: CASSEGGRAEAFF
j_call: TRBJ1-1; v_call: TRBV2; d_call: NA; clone_size: NA; cdr3_nt: TGTGCCAGCAGTGAATCCGGGAACACTGAAGCTTTCTTT; cdr3_aa: CASSESGNTEAFF
j_call: TRBJ1-1; v_call: TRBV15; d_call: NA; clone_size: NA; cdr3_nt: TGTGCCACCAGCAGAGCCGGGGGAGTAGCCACTGAAGCTTTCTTT; cdr3_aa: CATSRAGGVATEAFF
j_call: TRBJ2-1; v_call: TRBV4-1; d_call: TRBD2; clone_size: NA; cdr3_nt: TGCGCCAGCAGCCAACGACGCCTTCCGCCTGCGGGGGAGGATGAGCAGTTCTTC; cdr3_aa: CASSQRRLPPAGEDEQFF
j_call: TRBJ2-6; v_call: TRBV6-4; d_call: TRBD2; clone_size: NA; cdr3_nt: TGTGCCAGCAGTGACTCGGAGCGGGAGGGCCCTGGGGCCAACGTCCTGACTTTC; cdr3_aa: CASSDSEREGPGANVLTF
j_call: TRBJ2-3; v_call: TRBV5-1; d_call: TRBD2; clone_size: NA; cdr3_nt: TGCGCCAGCAGCTTGGAGGGACTAGCGATCTCAGATACGCAGTATTTT; cdr3_aa: CASSLEGLAISDTQYF
j_call: TRBJ2-1; v_call: TRBV14; d_call: TRBD1; clone_size: NA; cdr3_nt: TGTGCCAGCAGCCCCCGGGACAGGGTCTACAATGAGCAGTTCTTC; cdr3_aa: CASSPRDRVYNEQFF
j_call: TRBJ2-5; v_call: TRBV13; d_call: TRBD2; clone_size: NA; cdr3_nt: TGTGCCAGCACGCTTAGAGGGGGCGGTAGCGGGAGGGCCTCCGGAGAGACCCAGTACTTC; cdr3_aa: CASTLRGGGSGRASGETQYF
j_call: TRBJ1-4; v_call: TRBV7-2; d_call: TRBD1; clone_size: NA; cdr3_nt: TGTGCCAGCAGCTCCGGGACAGGGGGATTGACTAATGAAAAACTGTTTTTT; cdr3_aa: CASSSGTGGLTNEKLFF